Shown below are 13 T cell receptor beta chains from a single sample sequenced in a study of blood T cell repertoires in COVID-19. TCRdb keeps only in-frame clones here, not all; method: immunoSEQ multiplex PCR. The sample records some 200,000 clones, around 84% being singletons. The sample comprised peripheral blood. These receptors were obtained from a man older than 75 with acute or convalescent COVID-19.

The count of this clone is one. The genes are TRBV19 and TRBJ1-1, with 7 bases aligning to TRBD1. V shed 7 bases and J 5 bases; nucleotides not matched to a gene: 13. The length of the CDR3 is 15 residues. CDR1 LNHDA and CDR2 SQIVND come from the germline V gene (reference sequence). This CDR3 is CASTGTGDRRTEAFF. In nucleotides, the CDR3 is TGTGCCAGTACAGGCACAGGGGACCGAAGGACTGAAGCTTTCTTT. The whole variable domain, filled in from reference TRBV19 and TRBJ1-1, reads DGGITQSPKYLFRKEGQNVTLSCEQNLNHDAMYWYRQDPGQGLRLIYYSQIVNDFQKGDIAEGYSVSREKKESFPLTVTSAQKNPTAFYLCASTGTGDRRTEAFFGQGTRLTVV.

CDR3: CASSYWTGWKETQYF. The CDR3 DNA sequence: TGTGCCAGCAGTTATTGGACAGGTTGGAAAGAGACCCAGTACTTC. This chain links TRBV27 with TRBJ2-5, with 7 bases identical to TRBD1. The CDR3 loop spans 15 amino acids. Germline values: CDR1 MNHEY, CDR2 SMNVEV (reference sequence). Trimming removed 4 bases from V and 3 bases from J; junction bases left unmatched: 8.

The chain links TRBV7-2 to TRBJ2-1, with a tentative D call TRBD2 (7 bases). Trimming stripped 4 bases from V and 6 bases from J, with 13 bases between. The V gene's germline CDR1 is SGHTA and CDR2 FQGNSA. The length of the CDR3 is 14 residues. CDR3 region: CASSWGGSVNEQFF. In DNA, the CDR3 is TGTGCCAGCAGCTGGGGGGGCAGCGTCAATGAGCAGTTCTTC.

The chain couples TRBV27 to TRBJ2-7, with 11 nucleotides matching TRBD2. V dropped 5 bases and J dropped 4; count of bases not matched to a gene: 7. CDR1 is MNHEY, CDR2 SMNVEV, per germline (reference sequence). The CDR3 is 15 residues long. CDR3 nucleotides: TGTGCCAGCAGTCCCCTAGCGGGAGGAGGGTACGAGCAGTACTTC. Protein sequence: CASSPLAGGGYEQYF.

The chain combines TRBV13 with TRBJ2-1, with 11 bases identical to TRBD2. This CDR3 has 18 residues. The germline V gene has CDR1 PRHDT and CDR2 FYEKMQ (reference sequence). Trimming removed 3 bases from V and 0 bases from J; junction bases left unmatched: 7. The CDR3 is CASSFGTSGLSSYNEQFF. CDR3 DNA sequence: TGTGCCAGCAGCTTCGGGACTAGCGGCTTAAGCTCCTACAATGAGCAGTTCTTC.

The chain combines TRBV6-1 with TRBJ2-3; weak D call: TRBD1 (6 bases). The V gene's germline CDR1 is MNHNS and CDR2 SASEGT. The V end lost 0 bases, the J end lost 3 bases, and 19 bases lay between the germline ends. This CDR3 has 18 amino acids. The CDR3 loop is CASSEAPYRVRLTDTQYF. The CDR3 nucleotides read TGTGCCAGCAGTGAAGCCCCATACAGGGTTAGACTGACAGATACGCAGTATTTT.

The chain recombines TRBV7-2 with TRBJ1-1, with 8 nucleotides matching TRBD1. The CDR3 runs 13 residues. V lost 2 bases to trimming and J lost 7 bases; unmatched junction nucleotides: 3. Germline lookup yields CDR1 SGHTA and CDR2 FQGNSA. CDR3 sequence: CASSLQGAFEAFF. DNA of the CDR3: TGTGCCAGCAGCTTACAGGGGGCTTTTGAAGCTTTCTTT. The whole variable domain, remainder taken from reference TRBV7-2 and TRBJ1-1, is GAGVSQSPSNKVTEKGKDVELRCDPISGHTALYWYRQSLGQGLEFLIYFQGNSAPDKSGLPSDRFSAERTGGSVSTLTIQRTQQEDSAVYLCASSLQGAFEAFFGQGTRLTVV.

The chain carries TRBV14 and TRBJ1-6, with D hard to call. The CDR3 totals 15 residues. Germline V CDR1 and CDR2: SGHDN, FVKESK. Deletions cut 0 bases from V and 4 bases from J, with 7 bases between. CDR3 DNA: TGTGCCAGCAGCCAAGATCGGGTTTATAATTCACCCCTCCACTTT. Its translation is CASSQDRVYNSPLHF.

Written as DNA, the CDR3 is TGTGCCACCAGTGATGATTCTGGACTAGCGTGGAATGAGCAGTTCTTC. The encoded protein is CATSDDSGLAWNEQFF. The chain couples TRBV24-1 to TRBJ2-1; TRBD2 agrees at 9 bases. The CDR3 has 16 amino acids. The trim removed 3 bases at V and 7 bases at J, leaving 9 bases unmatched. Germline V CDR1 and CDR2: KGHDR, SFDVKD.

V and J are TRBV7-3 and TRBJ2-3; 7 bases agree with TRBD2. The CDR3 is made up of 13 amino acids. Germline CDR1 and CDR2: SGHTA and FQGTGA. The V and J ends lost 5 bases and 5 bases, in that order; junction bases with no gene match: 4. The CDR3 region is CASSKQREDTQYF. CDR3 DNA sequence: TGTGCCAGCAGCAAACAGCGGGAAGATACGCAGTATTTT.

The chain combines TRBV7-2 with TRBJ2-1; D is perhaps TRBD2 (6 bases). The V end lost 3 bases, the J end lost 5 bases, and 11 bases lay between the germline ends. The CDR3 totals 14 residues. Germline CDR1 is SGHTA and CDR2 is FQGNSA. The CDR3: CASSFRGTHNEQFF. CDR3 bases: TGTGCCAGCAGCTTTCGGGGGACCCACAATGAGCAGTTCTTC.

V usage is TRBV24-1 and J usage is TRBJ2-7; 9 bases are shared with TRBD1. The CDR3 sequence is 15 residues long. V gave up 7 bases and J gave up 1 base; unmatched junction bases: 7. Germline V gives CDR1 KGHDR, CDR2 SFDVKD. In DNA, the CDR3 is TGTGCCACCAGCGCAACCGGGACAGGGTCCTACGAGCAGTACTTC. It yields the protein CATSATGTGSYEQYF.

The CDR3 nucleotides are TGTGCCAGCAGCCGCAACGCGTGGTCTGAAGCTTTCTTT. Translated, it gives CASSRNAWSEAFF. The chain joins TRBV7-9 to TRBJ1-1; D is unclear. The V end was cut by 5 bases, the J end by 6 bases, with 13 bases between. The CDR3 totals 13 residues. The germline CDR1 and CDR2 sequences are SEHNR and FQNEAQ (reference sequence).